This T cell receptor (beta chain) was captured by sequencing in a study of T cells in Graves' hyperthyroidism and ophthalmopathy. Findings of the study overall: Prediction of ophthalmopathy progression came a median roughly 7.1 months pre-onset.

This clonotype was counted many times. As yet, its antigen is unknown. Each diagnosis was grounded in clinical symptoms, serum thyroxine and TRAb, thyroid ultrasound, and orbital computed tomography. This CDR3 has 15 residues. CDR1 is SGHDN, CDR2 FVKESK, per germline. Trimming removed 1 base from V and 6 bases from J, with 13 bases in between. Amplification targeted TCR beta CDR3 regions from RNA transcripts. The TCR CDR3 was amplified in a first-round RT-PCR using the HTBI primer set. One entry per CDR3 protein results from TCRdb running MiXCR on the multiplex PCR reads. The data show more than 300,000 distinct CDR3 sequences, about 14% seen once.

Sequenced sample: blood. The gene calls are TRBV14 and TRBJ2-1, with D possibly being TRBD1 (5 bases). This receptor was identified in a woman aged 25 to 39 with Graves' ophthalmopathy. CDR3 residues: CASSQVWRQGNEQFF. CDR3 DNA sequence: TGTGCCAGCAGCCAAGTTTGGCGGCAGGGCAATGAGCAGTTCTTC.